Listed below are T cell receptor beta chains from one sample, sequenced in a study of T cells in localized non-small cell lung cancer. Sequenced by immunoSEQ multiplex PCR; TCRdb stores in-frame clones only, minus some. The data show 50,000 to 70,000 clones, roughly nine tenths seen once. The material sequenced was peripheral blood, taken before any cancer treatment. These receptors all stem from a man between 40 and 70 years old with stage I lung adenocarcinoma. Each CDR3 is given with its conserved first and last residue. The D gene is left open where the match is weak. Some rows mark clone size as missing; the rest say once, few, many or name a class of expanded clone.

>.|TRBV7-9|TRBJ2-5|.|14
TGTGCCAGCAGTTCAATCGACAGACAAGAGACCCAGTACTTC
CASSSIDRQETQYF
>.|TRBV11-3|TRBJ2-3|.|11
TGTGCCAGCAGCTTTGGGGATACGCAGTATTTT
CASSFGDTQYF
>.|TRBV5-1|TRBJ2-5|.|12
TGCGCCAGCAGCAAAGGGCCCCGAGAGCAGTACTTC
CASSKGPREQYF
>TRBD1|TRBV10-3|TRBJ2-2|.|16
TGTGCCATCAGTGAGCGCGACAGGGCGGGCACCGGGGAGCTGTTTTTT
CAISERDRAGTGELFF
>.|TRBV15|TRBJ1-5|.|15
TGTGCCACCAGCAGAGATAACAGCGACCGCCAGCCCCAGCATTTT
CATSRDNSDRQPQHF
>.|TRBV2|TRBJ1-1|.|13
TGTGCCAGCAAAACGACAGGGAACACTGAAGCTTTCTTT
CASKTTGNTEAFF
>.|TRBV18|TRBJ1-1|.|14
TGTGCCAGCTCACCGGTGGTTCAGGACACTGAAGCTTTCTTT
CASSPVVQDTEAFF
>TRBD2|TRBV10-2|TRBJ2-7|.|13
TGCGCCAGCAGTGGCGGGAGGGCCTTCGAGCAGTACTTC
CASSGGRAFEQYF
>.|TRBV7-9|TRBJ1-1|.|13
TGTGCCAGCAGCACACCAGCGGGAACTGAAGCTTTCTTT
CASSTPAGTEAFF
>TRBD1|TRBV2|TRBJ1-4|once|15
TGTGCCAGCAGTCGGACAGGGATGCTTAATGAAAAACTGTTTTTT
CASSRTGMLNEKLFF
>TRBD2|TRBV6-5|TRBJ2-2|.|15
TGTGCCAGCATTAACGGGAGGCCGAACACCGGGGAGCTGTTTTTT
CASINGRPNTGELFF
>TRBD2|TRBV5-1|TRBJ2-1|.|15
TGCGCCAGCAGCCCCCTAGCGGGAGAAAACAGTGAGCAGTTCTTC
CASSPLAGENSEQFF
>.|TRBV6-4|TRBJ2-7|.|15
TGTGCCAGCAAAGGGTTTTGTGGCAGGAGCTACGAGCAGTACTTC
CASKGFCGRSYEQYF
>.|TRBV30|TRBJ2-2|.|22
TGTGCCTGGAGTGTAGGCCTACGTATCAATCAGAGGCGGGACTCGAACACCGGGGAGCTGTTTTTT
CAWSVGLRINQRRDSNTGELFF
>.|TRBV11-3|TRBJ2-2|.|16
TGTGCCAGCAGCCTGTCGTGGGGGTTACGTATCGGGGAGCTGTTTTTT
CASSLSWGLRIGELFF
>TRBD2|TRBV9|TRBJ2-1|.|17
TGTGCCAGCAGCGTAGCTAACGCAGCGGGAGGGAGGAATGAGCAGTTCTTC
CASSVANAAGGRNEQFF
>.|TRBV11-2|TRBJ1-1|.|14
TGTGCCAGCAGATTTGGGGGCAGCAACACTGAAGCTTTCTTT
CASRFGGSNTEAFF
>TRBD1|TRBV28|TRBJ1-1|.|16
TGTGCCAGCAGTTCTAGAGCCTGGACAGGGAACACTGAAGCTTTCTTT
CASSSRAWTGNTEAFF
>.|TRBV5-6|TRBJ1-3|.|12
TGTGCCAGCAGCTTATGGGGAAACACCATATATTTT
CASSLWGNTIYF
>.|TRBV28|TRBJ2-7|.|14
TGTGCCAGCAACGACGGACCCTCCGGGTACGAGCAGTACTTC
CASNDGPSGYEQYF
>.|TRBV4-1|TRBJ2-1|once|15
TGCGCCAGCAGCCAAGATCTGTACAGGAGCAATGAGCAGTTCTTC
CASSQDLYRSNEQFF
>TRBD1|TRBV6-1|TRBJ1-1|.|18
TGTGCCAGCAGTGGGCTACCCAGGGGGCGGGCTGGAGACACTGAAGCTTTCTTT
CASSGLPRGRAGDTEAFF
>.|TRBV5-1|TRBJ2-1|.|15
TGCGCCAGCAGCCTTCTTTCCTTCGCTGTGGATGAGCAGTTCTTC
CASSLLSFAVDEQFF
>TRBD1|TRBV4-3|TRBJ1-2|.|13
TGCGCCAGCAGCCAAGAGACAGGGGATGGCTACACCTTC
CASSQETGDGYTF
>.|TRBV4-1|TRBJ1-2|.|15
TGCGCCAGCAGCCAAGTGGGGACCTCTAACTATGGCTACACCTTC
CASSQVGTSNYGYTF
>.|TRBV4-3|TRBJ1-4|.|15
TGCGCCAGCAGCCAAGGGACGTCAACTAATGAAAAACTGTTTTTT
CASSQGTSTNEKLFF
>TRBD1|TRBV28|TRBJ1-1|.|14
TGTGCCAGCAGTTGGGGACAGGGGCGCACTGAAGCTTTCTTT
CASSWGQGRTEAFF
>.|TRBV30|TRBJ1-1|.|12
TGTGCCTGGTTCCAGGGATGGACTGAAGCTTTCTTT
CAWFQGWTEAFF
>.|TRBV30|TRBJ1-6|once|15
TGTGCCTGGAGTGAAGGCGGCTCCTATAATTCACCCCTCCACTTT
CAWSEGGSYNSPLHF
>.|TRBV11-1|TRBJ2-7|.|14
TGTGCCAGCAGCTTAGTTGTCGGTACCTACGAGCAGTACTTC
CASSLVVGTYEQYF
>.|TRBV6-5|TRBJ1-4|.|12
TGTGCCAGCAGACTACAAGGGGAGAAACTGTTTTTT
CASRLQGEKLFF
>TRBD2|TRBV9|TRBJ2-1|.|18
TGTGCCAGCAGCGGGGGATTGGCGGGAGGGCCAGCCTACAATGAGCAGTTCTTC
CASSGGLAGGPAYNEQFF
>.|TRBV13|TRBJ2-7|few|12
TGTGCCAGCAGCTTAGGGCGCGGCGAGCAGTACTTC
CASSLGRGEQYF
>TRBD2|TRBV6-5|TRBJ2-7|.|13
TGTGCCTGCAGACTAGCGGGCTCCTACGAGCAGTACTTC
CACRLAGSYEQYF
>.|TRBV30|TRBJ2-1|.|12
TGTGCCTGGAGTAGGCCTGGCAATGAGCAGTTCTTC
CAWSRPGNEQFF
>.|TRBV18|TRBJ1-1|.|14
TGTGCCAGCTCCCCGGCGGGCCGGAACACTGAAGCTTTCTTT
CASSPAGRNTEAFF
>TRBD1|TRBV6-6|TRBJ1-1|few|15
TGTGCCAGCAGTTACTCGAAAGGGGGCGAAACTGAAGCTTTCTTT
CASSYSKGGETEAFF
>.|TRBV6-5|TRBJ1-1|.|16
TGTGCCAGCAGTTACTCGGGCGCCAGTGTGAACACTGAAGCTTTCTTT
CASSYSGASVNTEAFF